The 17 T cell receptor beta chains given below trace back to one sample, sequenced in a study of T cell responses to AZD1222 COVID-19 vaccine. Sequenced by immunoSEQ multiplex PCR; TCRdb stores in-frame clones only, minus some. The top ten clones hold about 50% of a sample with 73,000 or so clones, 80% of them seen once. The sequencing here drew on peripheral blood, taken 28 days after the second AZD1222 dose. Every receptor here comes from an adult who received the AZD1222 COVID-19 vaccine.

CDR3 sequence reads: CASSDTGSYGYTF. The CDR3 DNA reads TGTGCCAGCAGCGATACAGGGAGCTATGGCTACACCTTC. V usage is TRBV9 and J usage is TRBJ1-2, with a tentative D call TRBD1 (6 bases). Trimming stripped 3 bases from V and 4 bases from J, with 10 bases between. The germline CDR1 and CDR2 sequences are SGDLS and YYNGEE. This CDR3 is built from 13 residues.

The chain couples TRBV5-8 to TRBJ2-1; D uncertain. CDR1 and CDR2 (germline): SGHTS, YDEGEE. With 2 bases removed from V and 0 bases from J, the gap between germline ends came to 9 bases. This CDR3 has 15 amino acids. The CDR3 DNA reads TGTGCCAGCAGCTTATGGGGATTCTCCTACAATGAGCAGTTCTTC. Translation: CASSLWGFSYNEQFF.

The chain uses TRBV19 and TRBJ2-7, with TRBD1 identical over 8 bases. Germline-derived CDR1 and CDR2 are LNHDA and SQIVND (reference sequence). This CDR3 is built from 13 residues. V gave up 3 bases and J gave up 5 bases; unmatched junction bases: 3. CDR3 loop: CASSINRGNEQYF. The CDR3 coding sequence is TGTGCCAGTAGTATTAACAGGGGGAACGAGCAGTACTTC.

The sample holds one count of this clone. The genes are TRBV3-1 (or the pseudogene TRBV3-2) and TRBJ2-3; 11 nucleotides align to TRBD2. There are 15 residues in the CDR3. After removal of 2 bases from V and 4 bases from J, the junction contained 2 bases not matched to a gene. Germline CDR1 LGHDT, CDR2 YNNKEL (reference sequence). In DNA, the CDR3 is TGTGCCAGCAGCCAAACTAGCGGGAGCGCAGATACGCAGTATTTT. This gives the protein CASSQTSGSADTQYF.

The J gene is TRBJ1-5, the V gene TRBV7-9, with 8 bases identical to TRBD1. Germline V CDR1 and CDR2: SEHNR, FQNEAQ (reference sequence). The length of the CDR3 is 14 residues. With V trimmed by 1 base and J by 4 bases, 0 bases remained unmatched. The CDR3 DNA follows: TGTGCCAGCAGCTTAGGACAGGGGAATCAGCCCCAGCATTTT. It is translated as CASSLGQGNQPQHF.

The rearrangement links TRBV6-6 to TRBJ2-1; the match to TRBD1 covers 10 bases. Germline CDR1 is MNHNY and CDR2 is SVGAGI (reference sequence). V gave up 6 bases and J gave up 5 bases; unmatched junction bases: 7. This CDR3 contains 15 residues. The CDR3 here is CASRKGQGKDNEQFF. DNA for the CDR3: TGTGCCAGCAGAAAGGGACAGGGGAAAGACAATGAGCAGTTCTTC.

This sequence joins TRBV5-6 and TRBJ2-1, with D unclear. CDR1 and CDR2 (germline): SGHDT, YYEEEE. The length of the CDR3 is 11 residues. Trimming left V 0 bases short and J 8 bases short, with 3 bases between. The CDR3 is CASSLGHEQFF. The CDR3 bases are TGTGCCAGCAGCTTGGGACATGAGCAGTTCTTC.

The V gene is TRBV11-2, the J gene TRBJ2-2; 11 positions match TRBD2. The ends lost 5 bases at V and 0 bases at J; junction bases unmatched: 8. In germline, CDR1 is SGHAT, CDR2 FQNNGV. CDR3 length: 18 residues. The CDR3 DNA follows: TGTGCCAGCAGCCATCGAATTAGCGGGGGGGCGAACACCGGGGAGCTGTTTTTT. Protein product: CASSHRISGGANTGELFF.

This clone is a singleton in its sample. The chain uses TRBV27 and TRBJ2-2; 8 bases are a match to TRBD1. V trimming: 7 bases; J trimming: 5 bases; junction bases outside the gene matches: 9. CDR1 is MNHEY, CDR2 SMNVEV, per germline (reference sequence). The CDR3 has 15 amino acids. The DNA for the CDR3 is TGTGCCAGCAAGTGGCGACAGGGGACTACCGGGGAGCTGTTTTTT. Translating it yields CASKWRQGTTGELFF.

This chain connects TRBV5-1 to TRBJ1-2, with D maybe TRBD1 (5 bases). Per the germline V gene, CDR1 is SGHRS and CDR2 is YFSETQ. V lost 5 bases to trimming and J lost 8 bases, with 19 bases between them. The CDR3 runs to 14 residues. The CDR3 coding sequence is TGCGCCAGCAGATTCACCGGGACTACAGGCGGCTACACCTTC. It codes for CASRFTGTTGGYTF.

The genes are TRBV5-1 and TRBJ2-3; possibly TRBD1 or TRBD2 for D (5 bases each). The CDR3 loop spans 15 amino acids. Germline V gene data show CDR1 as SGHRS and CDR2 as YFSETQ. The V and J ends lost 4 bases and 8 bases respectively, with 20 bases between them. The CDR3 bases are TGCGCCAGCAGCCTACTGGGGACGGACGGTCCTACGCAGTATTTT. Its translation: CASSLLGTDGPTQYF.

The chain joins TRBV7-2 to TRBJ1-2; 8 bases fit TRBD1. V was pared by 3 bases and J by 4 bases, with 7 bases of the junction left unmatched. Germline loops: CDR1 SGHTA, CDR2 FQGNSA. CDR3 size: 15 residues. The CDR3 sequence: CASSFQGATLYGYTF. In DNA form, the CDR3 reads TGTGCCAGCAGCTTCCAGGGGGCAACACTCTATGGCTACACCTTC.

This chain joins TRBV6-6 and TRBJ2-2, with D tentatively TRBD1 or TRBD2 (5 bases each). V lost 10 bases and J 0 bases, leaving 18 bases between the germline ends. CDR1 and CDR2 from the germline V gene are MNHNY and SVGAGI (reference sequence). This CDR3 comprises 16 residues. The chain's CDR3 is CATRWIGTPNTGELFF. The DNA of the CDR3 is TGTGCCACCAGGTGGATCGGGACGCCGAACACCGGGGAGCTGTTTTTT.

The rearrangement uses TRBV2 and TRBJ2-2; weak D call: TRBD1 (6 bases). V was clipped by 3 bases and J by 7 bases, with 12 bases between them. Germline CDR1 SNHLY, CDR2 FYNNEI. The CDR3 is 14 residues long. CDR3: CASSDQGLGGELFF. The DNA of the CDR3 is TGTGCCAGCAGTGATCAGGGGCTGGGCGGGGAGCTGTTTTTT. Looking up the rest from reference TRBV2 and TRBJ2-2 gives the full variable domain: EPEVTQTPSHQVTQMGQEVILRCVPISNHLYFYWYRQILGQKVEFLVSFYNNEISEKSEIFDDQFSVERPDGSNFTLKIRSTKLEDSAMYFCASSDQGLGGELFFGEGSRLTVL.

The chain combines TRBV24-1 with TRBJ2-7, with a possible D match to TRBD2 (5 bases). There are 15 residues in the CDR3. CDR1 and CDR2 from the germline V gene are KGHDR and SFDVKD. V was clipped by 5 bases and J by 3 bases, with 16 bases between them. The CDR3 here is CATSGRVGENYEQYF. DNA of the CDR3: TGTGCCACCAGTGGTCGGGTGGGAGAGAACTACGAGCAGTACTTC.

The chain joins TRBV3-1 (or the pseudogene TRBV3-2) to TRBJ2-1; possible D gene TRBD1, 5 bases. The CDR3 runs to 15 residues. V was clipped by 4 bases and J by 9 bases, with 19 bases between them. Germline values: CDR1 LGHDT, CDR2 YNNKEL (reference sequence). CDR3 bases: TGTGCCAGCAGCCCCAGGGTCGGCTCCGGCAGTGAGCAGTTCTTC. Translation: CASSPRVGSGSEQFF.

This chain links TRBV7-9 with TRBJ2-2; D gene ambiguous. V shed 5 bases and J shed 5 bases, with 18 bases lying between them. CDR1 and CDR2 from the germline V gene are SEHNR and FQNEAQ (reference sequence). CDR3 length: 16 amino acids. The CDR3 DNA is TGTGCCAGCAGCCTACCCGGGTTGACGAGAACCGGGGAGCTGTTTTTT. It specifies CASSLPGLTRTGELFF.